The clone carrying this T cell receptor (beta chain) turned up a few times. Its antigen is unknown. The data were taken from a study of T cell responses to AZD1222 COVID-19 vaccine. The data were produced by immunoSEQ multiplex PCR, yet TCRdb's version contains in-frame clones alone and is incomplete. The data show around 56,000 clones, with approximately 88% seen just once and more than 12% held by the top ten. General observations from the study: Reports say nearly half of spike-specific TCRs go after unmutated variant regions. Donors were mostly white British, more females; clonal diversity possibly underestimated.

V was pared by 1 base and J by 6 bases, with 2 bases of the junction left unmatched. Per the germline V gene, CDR1 is SGHNT and CDR2 is YYREEE (reference sequence). The CDR3 has 15 amino acids. This clonotype was sampled from an adult who received the AZD1222 COVID-19 vaccine. This sequence joins TRBV5-4 and TRBJ1-6; 9 nucleotides agree with TRBD1. This specimen was peripheral blood, taken 28 days after the second AZD1222 dose. The CDR3 here is CASSLMTGGNSPLHF. The CDR3 nucleotides read TGTGCCAGCAGCTTGATGACAGGGGGTAATTCACCCCTCCACTTT.